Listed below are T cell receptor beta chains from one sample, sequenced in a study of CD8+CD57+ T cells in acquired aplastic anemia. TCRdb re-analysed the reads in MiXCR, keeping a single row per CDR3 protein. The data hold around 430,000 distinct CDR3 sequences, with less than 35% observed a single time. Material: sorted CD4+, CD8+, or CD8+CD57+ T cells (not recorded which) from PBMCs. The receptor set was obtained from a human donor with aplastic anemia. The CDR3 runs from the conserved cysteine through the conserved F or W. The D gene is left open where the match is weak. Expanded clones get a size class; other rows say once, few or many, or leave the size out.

DNA: TGCAGCGGAACACAGGGGCGACTCTACAATGAGCAGTTCTTC
CDR3: CSGTQGRLYNEQFF
D: TRBD1
V: TRBV29-1
size: many
J: TRBJ2-1

DNA: TGTGCCAGCAGTTCGACTAGCGGTAACTCCTACGAGCAGTACTTC
CDR3: CASSSTSGNSYEQYF
D: TRBD2
V: TRBV7-9
size: many
J: TRBJ2-7

DNA: TGTGCCAGCAGCCAAGTTTTGGGTTTCAGGGACACTGAAGCTTTCTTT
CDR3: CASSQVLGFRDTEAFF
D: -
V: TRBV14
size: -
J: TRBJ1-1

DNA: TGCAGTGCTAGAGATGCGAAACGTCGGGAATTCCCGTCCGAGCAGTACTTC
CDR3: CSARDAKRREFPSEQYF
D: -
V: TRBV20-1
size: many
J: TRBJ2-7

DNA: TGCAGCTTGGACAGCGCCGCTTATGGCTACACCTTC
CDR3: CSLDSAAYGYTF
D: -
V: TRBV29-1
size: few
J: TRBJ1-2

DNA: TGTGCCAGCAGTTACACCCGGGGGTGGGATGGCTACACCTTC
CDR3: CASSYTRGWDGYTF
D: -
V: TRBV6-5
size: -
J: TRBJ1-2

DNA: TGCGCCAGCAGCCAAGTAGGGTTCAACAATGAGCAGTTCTTC
CDR3: CASSQVGFNNEQFF
D: -
V: TRBV10-2
size: few
J: TRBJ2-1

DNA: TGCGCCAGCAGCACTCCGGGACTTGAGCAGTTCTTC
CDR3: CASSTPGLEQFF
D: -
V: TRBV10-1
size: -
J: TRBJ2-1

DNA: TGTGCCAGCAGTCCTCCCCGGGGGGAGGGCACTGAAGCTTTCTTT
CDR3: CASSPPRGEGTEAFF
D: -
V: TRBV28
size: -
J: TRBJ1-1

DNA: TGTGCCATCAGTGGGGCTCAGGGCTACGAGCAGTACTTC
CDR3: CAISGAQGYEQYF
D: -
V: TRBV10-3
size: -
J: TRBJ2-7

DNA: TGTGCCAGCCCCCCTCCGGCGTCAGATACGCAGTATTTT
CDR3: CASPPPASDTQYF
D: -
V: TRBV7-2
size: many
J: TRBJ2-3

DNA: TGTGCCAGCAGCCTCACCTATCGAGAGACCCAGTACTTC
CDR3: CASSLTYRETQYF
D: -
V: TRBV7-9
size: many
J: TRBJ2-5

DNA: TGTGCCAGCAGCCAGCAAGCGGGAGTAGAGACCCAGTACTTC
CDR3: CASSQQAGVETQYF
D: TRBD2
V: TRBV6-1
size: -
J: TRBJ2-5

DNA: TGCAGCATAGGACAGGGGCCTCAGAACACTGAAGCTTTCTTT
CDR3: CSIGQGPQNTEAFF
D: TRBD1
V: TRBV29-1
size: many
J: TRBJ1-1

DNA: TGTGCCAGCAGTTGGGGGGGTTCAAATGAAAAACTGTTTTTT
CDR3: CASSWGGSNEKLFF
D: -
V: TRBV10-3
size: -
J: TRBJ1-4

DNA: TGTGCCACCAGCGAGCGGGGGCCAACCTACGAGCAGTACTTC
CDR3: CATSERGPTYEQYF
D: TRBD2
V: TRBV24-1
size: -
J: TRBJ2-7

DNA: TGTGCCTGGAGTACGGAATACGAGCAGTACTTC
CDR3: CAWSTEYEQYF
D: -
V: TRBV30
size: -
J: TRBJ2-7

DNA: TGTGCCAGCAGCAACCTGGGGACAACTAATGAAAAACTGTTTTTT
CDR3: CASSNLGTTNEKLFF
D: -
V: TRBV12-3/TRBV12-4
size: -
J: TRBJ1-4

DNA: TGTGCCTGGAGTGTGGGTCAGCTGATCCGCGAGCAGTACTTC
CDR3: CAWSVGQLIREQYF
D: -
V: TRBV30
size: -
J: TRBJ2-7